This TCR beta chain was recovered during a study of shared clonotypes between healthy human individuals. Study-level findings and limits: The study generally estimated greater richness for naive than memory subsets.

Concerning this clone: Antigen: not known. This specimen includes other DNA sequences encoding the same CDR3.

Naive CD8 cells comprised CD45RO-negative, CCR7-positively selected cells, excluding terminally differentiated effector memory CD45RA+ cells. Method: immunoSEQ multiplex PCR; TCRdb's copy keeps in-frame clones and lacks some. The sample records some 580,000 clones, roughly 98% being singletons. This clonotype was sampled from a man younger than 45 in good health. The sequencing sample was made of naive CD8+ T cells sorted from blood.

In DNA, the CDR3 is TGTGCCAGCAGCTTGGGGGGGGCCACTGAAGCTTTCTTT. It codes for CASSLGGATEAFF. The rearrangement uses TRBV27 and TRBJ1-1; a weak D match, TRBD1 (6 bases). Trimming took 6 bases from V and 4 from J, leaving 12 bases between them. The CDR3 has 13 residues. The germline V gene encodes CDR1 MNHEY and CDR2 SMNVEV (reference sequence).